This T cell receptor (beta chain) originates from a study of beta chain features in type 1 diabetes (dated by TCRdb to the late 2010s). About the study as a whole: No differences in mean age, gender distribution, total cell number or subset yield were found between patients and healthy donors. Across all samples, some 110,000,000 sorted cells were examined, and cell number per subset correlated strongly with RNA yield. The study compared the TCRB repertoires of sorted circulating CD4+ T cell subsets in recently diagnosed type 1 diabetes patients with those in matched healthy donors. Regulatory and stem cell-like memory subsets were isolated from only 8 patients and roughly eight healthy donors, whereas naive and central memory subsets came from all 30 or so donors. The study at large found these results: Sequencing cDNA rather than genomic DNA could over-represent highly expressing activated cells, although activation and CD3 levels did not differ between groups. At VDJ recombination sites, type 1 diabetes patients had fewer insertions and more deleted nucleotides, which implies abnormalities in thymic rearrangement. Only small numbers of individuals were included in the HLA sub-analyses, which left unresolved whether HLA type had any influence on TCRB rearrangement. PCR might favor shorter templates, but patient and control samples were amplified and corrected together, so any skew would affect both groups equally. A moderate but significant shortening of TCRB CDR3 length was observed in type 1 diabetes patients in all four CD4+ subsets. Naive, central memory and regulatory TCRB repertoires appeared more similar among patients than among healthy donors.

Each donor gave one peripheral blood draw, about 110 mL on average, collected into heparinised tubes. A BD FACSAria II was used to sort naive, central memory, regulatory and stem cell-like memory CD4+ T cells with a panel that included CD45RO, CCR7, CD25, CD127, CD95 and CD27. Every sorted population had a purity above 95%. PBMCs were isolated immediately by Lymphoprep density gradient centrifugation and stained directly without culture. So that batch effects would be minimized, each experiment stained and sorted samples in pairs, pairing one healthy donor with one patient. The entire amount of isolated RNA was reverse transcribed using the High Capacity cDNA Reverse Transcription Kit, so the sequenced TCRB transcripts were expressed ones. Naive, central memory and regulatory T cell samples underwent deep immunoSEQ sequencing, averaging approximately 3.5 million total reads per sample. Sorted cells were lysed in RLT buffer and RNA was extracted with DNase-treated RNeasy Micro or Mini kits, depending on cell number. To prevent cross-contamination, each cell subset was processed individually, whereas patient and healthy donor samples were processed jointly. The immunoSEQ multiplex PCR was used to amplify TCRB sequences from cDNA, yielding 87-bp fragments that span the CDR3 region. Sequencing of the amplicons was performed on the Illumina HiSeq platform. Under the source paper's analysis protocol: PCR bias was corrected computationally using synthetic template baselines, and reads within Hamming distance 2 were collapsed, with unmergeable singletons discarded. By aligning reads against IMGT, V, D and J genes, CDR3 length, and insertions or deletions at six rearrangement sites were assigned. Clonotype counts were normalized to sorted cell number within each subset before computing true diversity and Gini coefficients with the tcR R package. The overlap coefficient, calculated on TCRB nucleotide sequences, was used to measure repertoire sharing. Out-of-frame TCRB sequences from naive cells were analyzed to stand in for the pre-selection repertoire. The table was pulled from immuneACCESS by TCRdb, which kept in-frame rearrangements only. Such tables lose some clones; where checked, under half of the loss comes from unresolved V genes, and the rest has no known cause. The D gene and trimming were derived from the DNA, and the V and J assignments and clone size from that table. The sample contains about 340,000 clones, 13% of them found a single time. The biggest ten clones account for roughly 0.015% of the sample.

This clone was seen more than once but under ten times. Its cognate antigen has yet to be identified. No clone much larger than this one lies a single base away; base qualities are absent. Including cysteine and phenylalanine, the CDR3 has 13 amino acids. CDR3 DNA only is kept here, 39 bases in frame from base 1. Ends trimmed: V by 11 bases, J by 0 bases; bases unmatched to a gene: 2. The germline V gene gives CDR1 as KGHSH and CDR2 as LQKENI. The sequenced sample was naive CD4+ T cells from blood. The cell subset or site label, as the study defines it: true naive CD4+ T cells. The V and J segments used are TRBV18 and TRBJ2-2, with 8 bases aligning to TRBD2. The sequence was collected from a woman between 18 and 30 years old with type 1 diabetes. The CDR3 region: CAGGLANTGELFF. The nucleotides are TGTGCCGGGGGACTAGCGAACACCGGGGAGCTGTTTTTT.